This T cell receptor beta chain was recorded in a study of OX40 agonist ivuxolimab in advanced cancers. Study information: It was ivuxolimab, an agonistic anti-OX40 (CD134) antibody, that patients were treated with.

Measured with immunoSEQ multiplex PCR; TCRdb has only the in-frame clones, and not every one. The sample lists some 78,000 clones, approximately 90% seen once, with less than 0.6% in the top ten. If patients had autoimmune disease history or systemic immunosuppression, they were excluded. CDR1 SGHDT and CDR2 YYEEEE come from the germline V gene. The length of the CDR3 is 15 residues. Trimming cost V 5 bases and J 5 bases, with 14 bases left between them. Sequences were derived from CD4+ or CD8+ T cells sorted from blood, sampled in a trial of the OX40 agonist ivuxolimab. The V gene is TRBV5-6, the J gene TRBJ1-6, with TRBD1 as a possible D gene (5 bases). This receptor was taken from an adult with an advanced solid tumor such as melanoma, head and neck, liver or kidney cancer. CDR3 sequence reads: CASRSQGTNNSPLHF. The DNA of the CDR3 is TGTGCCAGCAGATCCCAGGGTACGAATAATTCACCCCTCCACTTT. Supplemented by reference TRBV5-6 and TRBJ1-6, the full variable domain reads DAGVTQSPTHLIKTRGQQVTLRCSPKSGHDTVSWYQQALGQGPQFIFQYYEEEERQRGNFPDRFSGHQFPNYSSELNVNALLLGDSALYLCASRSQGTNNSPLHFGNGTRLTVT.